This entry concerns a single TCR beta chain. Sequenced by immunoSEQ multiplex PCR; TCRdb stores in-frame clones only, minus some. The sample carries 200,000 or so clones, roughly 79% recorded once. The data were taken from a study of blood T cell repertoires in COVID-19. Study overall: PBMCs, B-cell-depleted T cells, or T cells provided the cDNA or gDNA that made up the material.

The CDR3 runs to 12 residues. Trimming cost V 2 bases and J 8 bases, with 8 bases left between them. CDR1 is SGHTS and CDR2 is YDEGEE in the germline V gene. One Seattle source followed patients from active infection through their disease course. The sequence came from a woman older than 75 with COVID-19, enrolled during active disease. The chain joins TRBV5-8 to TRBJ1-5, with D unresolved. Sequenced input: peripheral blood. The CDR3 loop reads CASSFEFEPQHF. In DNA, the CDR3 is TGTGCCAGCAGCTTTGAGTTTGAGCCCCAGCATTTT. The entire variable domain, with the rest obtained from reference TRBV5-8 and TRBJ1-5, is as follows: EAGVTQSPTHLIKTRGQQATLRCSPISGHTSVYWYQQALGLGLQFLLWYDEGEERNRGNFPPRFSGRQFPNYSSELNVNALELEDSALYLCASSFEFEPQHFGDGTRLSIL.